Sequencing of this TCR beta chain was carried out in a study of CD8+CD57+ T cells in acquired aplastic anemia. Study findings and constraints: Patient and control CD8+ Simpson's diversity was not significantly different. Overlap between patients and controls comprised about 28 CD8+ CDR3 sequences.

CDR1 SNHLY and CDR2 FYNNEI come from the germline V gene. The length of the CDR3 is 15 residues. A note on this clonotype: Its specificity is not known. One end of the junction varies from germline; a read error may be responsible.

TCR beta VDJ and CDR3 profiles were obtained from a genomic DNA template. Each CDR3 protein gets one entry after TCRdb re-called the reads with MiXCR. This sample has 150,000 to 200,000 distinct CDR3 sequences, with around half found just once. Only patients with CD8+CD57+ cell expansion on flow cytometry were chosen for sequencing. The cohort consisted entirely of patients having severe acquired aplastic anemia. The chain links TRBV2 to TRBJ1-4; unclear D gene. This receptor was obtained from a human donor with aplastic anemia. Sequencing used sorted CD4+, CD8+, or CD8+CD57+ T cells (not recorded which) from PBMCs. This CDR3 reads CASSEVGLTNGKLFF. The CDR3 DNA sequence: TGTGCCAGCAGTGAGGTAGGGCTCACTAATGGAAAACTGTTTTTT.